This T cell receptor (beta chain) is drawn from a study of T cells in Graves' hyperthyroidism and ophthalmopathy. The study's findings and limits: Ophthalmopathy, which appeared later, was predicted by the model a median approximately 6.7 months before onset.

TCR beta CDR3 region amplification was performed from RNA transcripts. First-round RT-PCR with HTBI primers amplified the TCR CDR3 region. Using its own MiXCR run on the multiplex PCR reads, TCRdb lists one record per CDR3 protein. The table has about 770,000 distinct CDR3 sequences, 18% seen once. Disease duration under 2 months; hyperthyroidism patients were aged 18 to 65. Diagnoses used clinical symptoms, serum thyroxine and TRAb, thyroid ultrasound and orbital computed tomography. Cells are PBMCs isolated from roughly 9.2 ml of fresh blood. Germline values: CDR1 SGHVT, CDR2 SQSDAQ. Trimming left V 10 bases short and J 6 bases short, with 16 bases between. The CDR3 spans 14 residues. This clonotype was observed a handful of times. Its antigen remains unidentified.

Sequenced material: blood. The clonotype comes from a woman in her 50s with Graves' hyperthyroidism that later progressed to Graves' ophthalmopathy. The chain is built from TRBV7-4 and TRBJ1-6; perhaps TRBD1 as D (5 bases). In DNA form, the CDR3 reads TGTGCCACCCCTAGCGGCAGGGTTAATTCACCCCTCCACTTT. It translates to CATPSGRVNSPLHF.